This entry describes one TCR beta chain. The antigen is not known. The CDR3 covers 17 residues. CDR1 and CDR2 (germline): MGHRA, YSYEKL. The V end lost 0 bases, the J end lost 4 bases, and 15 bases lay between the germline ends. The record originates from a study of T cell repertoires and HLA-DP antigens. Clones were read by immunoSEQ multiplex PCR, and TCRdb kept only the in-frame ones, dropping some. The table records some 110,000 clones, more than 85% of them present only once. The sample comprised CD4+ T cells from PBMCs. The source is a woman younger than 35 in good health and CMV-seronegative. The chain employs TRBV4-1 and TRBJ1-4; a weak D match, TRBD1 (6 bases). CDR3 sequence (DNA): TGCGCCAGCAGCCAAGATCTACAGGGAAGGAGTAATGAAAAACTGTTTTTT. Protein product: CASSQDLQGRSNEKLFF.